The 21 T cell receptor beta chains below come from one sample, sequenced in a study of cytomegalovirus exposure and HLA in healthy donors. Researchers ran the PCR with 60 Vbeta and 13 Jbeta primers. Libraries were prepared by immunoSEQ multiplex PCR; TCRdb keeps only in-frame clonotypes and omits some of them. The sample records roughly 260,000 clones, approximately 84% being singletons. What was sequenced was PBMCs. The receptor source for this set is a woman in her thirties or forties in good health and CMV-seropositive.

The chain recombines TRBV9 with TRBJ2-7; TRBD2 might be the D (5 bases). The CDR3 length is 14 residues. CDR1 and CDR2 from the germline V gene are SGDLS and YYNGEE. Trimming took 4 bases from V and 2 from J, leaving 13 bases between them. This CDR3 reads CASSFAGHPYEQYF. The CDR3 DNA reads as TGTGCCAGCAGCTTCGCGGGCCATCCCTACGAGCAGTACTTC.

V usage is TRBV7-8 and J usage is TRBJ1-1; perhaps TRBD1 as D (6 bases). V was pared by 5 bases and J by 4 bases, with 11 bases between. The germline CDR1 and CDR2 sequences are SGHVS and FQNEAQ. This CDR3 comprises 13 residues. The CDR3 DNA is TGTGCCAGCAGCCCAACAGGGACCACTGAAGCTTTCTTT. Amino acid sequence: CASSPTGTTEAFF.

This chain links TRBV7-3 with TRBJ1-1; D is uncertain. CDR1 is SGHTA, CDR2 FQGTGA, per germline. The V and J ends lost 4 bases and 5 bases respectively, with 11 bases between them. This CDR3 is 13 amino acids long. The CDR3: CASSSTRETEAFF. CDR3 nucleotides: TGTGCCAGCAGCTCCACGCGGGAAACTGAAGCTTTCTTT.

This clone was seen a few times. V gene TRBV7-3 combines with J gene TRBJ2-7, with D unresolved. Trimming shortened V by 5 bases and J by 7 bases, and 15 bases separated the two germline ends. Germline-derived CDR1 and CDR2 are SGHTA and FQGTGA. This CDR3 is 13 amino acids long. CDR3 sequence reads: CASSEVSVGEQYF. The DNA for the CDR3 is TGTGCCAGCAGCGAAGTCTCAGTCGGGGAGCAGTACTTC.

V usage is TRBV4-3 and J usage is TRBJ2-7; no clear D. CDR1 LGHNA and CDR2 YSLEER come from the germline V gene. The CDR3 is made up of 13 amino acids. Trimming pared 0 bases from V and 4 bases from J, leaving 7 bases between. CDR3 DNA: TGCGCCAGCAGCCAAGATCAGGCTTACGAGCAGTACTTC. It codes for CASSQDQAYEQYF.

This clone appeared a few times. This chain links TRBV9 with TRBJ2-1; D may be TRBD2 (6 bases). The V and J ends lost 0 bases and 5 bases respectively, with 12 bases between them. CDR1 and CDR2 from the germline V gene are SGDLS and YYNGEE. CDR3 length: 15 residues. The CDR3 region has the DNA TGTGCCAGCAGCGTAGTGGGGGGAGGACACAATGAGCAGTTCTTC. Residues: CASSVVGGGHNEQFF.

V gene TRBV2 combines with J gene TRBJ1-2; D is uncertain. This CDR3 contains 13 residues. CDR1 and CDR2 from the germline V gene are SNHLY and FYNNEI. The germline V and J ends were trimmed by 1 base and 6 bases, with 9 bases remaining between them. CDR3 sequence (DNA): TGTGCCAGCAGTGAAGGACTCTGGGATGGCTACACCTTC. Translated, it gives CASSEGLWDGYTF.

This sequence joins TRBV27 and TRBJ2-7; 14 bases are shared with TRBD2. The CDR3 is 14 residues long. Trimming removed 9 bases from V and 2 bases from J; junction bases left unmatched: 3. CDR1 and CDR2 (germline): MNHEY, SMNVEV (reference sequence). CDR3 DNA: TGTGCCAGTAGGACTAGCGGGAGGCCCTACGAGCAGTACTTC. Translating it yields CASRTSGRPYEQYF.

J is TRBJ1-3 and V is TRBV5-1; D is unresolved. Germline V gene data show CDR1 as SGHRS and CDR2 as YFSETQ. The CDR3 is 15 amino acids. The V end lost 0 bases, the J end lost 0 bases, and 7 bases lay between the germline ends. The chain's CDR3 is CASSLGEASGNTIYF. The DNA of the CDR3 is TGCGCCAGCAGCTTGGGGGAGGCCTCTGGAAACACCATATATTTT.

As DNA, the CDR3 is TGTGCCAGCAGTCCGGGACAGGGACGATATAGCAATCAGCCCCAGCATTTT. Protein: CASSPGQGRYSNQPQHF. The rearrangement uses TRBV28 and TRBJ1-5; 9 bases agree with TRBD1. The CDR3 has 17 residues. The ends lost 5 bases at V and 0 bases at J; junction bases unmatched: 8. Germline V gene sequence: CDR1 MDHEN, CDR2 SYDVKM.

The table lists this clone with a few counts. The J gene is TRBJ1-6, the V gene TRBV7-8; D perhaps matches TRBD1 (6 bases). CDR1 and CDR2 from the germline V gene are SGHVS and FQNEAQ. V was shortened by 5 bases and J by 5 bases, with 10 bases between the two germline ends. There are 14 residues in the CDR3. The CDR3 region has the DNA TGTGCCAGCAGCCGGACAGTCCATAATTCACCCCTCCACTTT. Translating gives CASSRTVHNSPLHF.

The gene calls are TRBV9 and TRBJ1-2; D not resolved. The CDR3 totals 13 residues. V shed 7 bases and J shed 2 bases, with 12 bases lying between them. Germline CDR1 reads SGDLS; CDR2 reads YYNGEE. The CDR3 here is CASGSGLNYGYTF. For the CDR3, the DNA is TGTGCCAGCGGGTCAGGACTAAACTATGGCTACACCTTC.

The V gene is TRBV5-6, the J gene TRBJ2-2, with 7 bases matching TRBD1. The V and J ends lost 7 bases and 1 base, in that order; junction bases with no gene match: 10. The CDR3 has 16 residues. The germline gives CDR1 SGHDT, CDR2 YYEEEE. The CDR3 DNA sequence: TGTGCCAGCCATTTCACACAGGGGCAGAACACCGGGGAGCTGTTTTTT. It encodes CASHFTQGQNTGELFF.

V and J are TRBV27 and TRBJ1-2, with 8 bases matching TRBD1. The CDR3 spans 16 residues. Germline V gene lookup returns CDR1 MNHEY and CDR2 SMNVEV (reference sequence). Trimming removed 4 bases from V and 5 bases from J; junction bases left unmatched: 12. CDR3 bases: TGTGCCAGCAGTTCCTGGGGAACAGGGGGTGGGTATGGCTACACCTTC. It yields the protein CASSSWGTGGGYGYTF.

This chain joins TRBV4-2 and TRBJ2-7, with 10 bases aligning to TRBD2. CDR3 length equals 17 residues. V gave up 1 base and J gave up 2 bases; unmatched junction bases: 8. Germline V gene sequence: CDR1 LGHNA, CDR2 YNFKEQ. This CDR3 is CASSQGTEGLATYEQYF. For the CDR3, the DNA is TGTGCCAGCAGCCAAGGGACCGAGGGACTAGCGACCTACGAGCAGTACTTC.

The rearrangement links TRBV30 to TRBJ1-1, with 7 bases that match TRBD1. Trimming at V came to 2 bases and at J to 5 bases, leaving 11 bases not matched to a gene. CDR1 and CDR2 (germline): GTSNPN, SVGIG (reference sequence). The CDR3 totals 15 residues. CDR3 bases: TGTGCCTGGAGTCCCAGCAACAGGGGCTTAACTGAAGCTTTCTTT. The encoded protein is CAWSPSNRGLTEAFF.

This clone has only a few counts. The V and J genes are TRBV9 and TRBJ1-2, with unresolved D. CDR1 and CDR2 (germline): SGDLS, YYNGEE. This CDR3 contains 14 residues. V shed 0 bases and J shed 5 bases, with 11 bases lying between them. This chain's CDR3 is CASSVGLVSYGYTF. The CDR3 DNA reads as TGTGCCAGCAGCGTAGGCCTAGTCTCGTATGGCTACACCTTC.

Note on this clone: Different DNA sequences within this sample yield the same CDR3. This chain links TRBV9 with TRBJ2-1, with no clear D. CDR3 length: 11 residues. Between the trimmed V and J ends, which lost 2 bases and 9 bases, there was a span of 6 bases. The germline V gene encodes CDR1 SGDLS and CDR2 YYNGEE. CDR3 residues: CASSVGIEQFF. In DNA, the CDR3 is TGTGCCAGCAGCGTTGGCATTGAGCAGTTCTTC.

The sample holds a few counts of this clone. The chain joins TRBV28 to TRBJ2-3; 8 bases match TRBD1. CDR1 is MDHEN and CDR2 is SYDVKM in the germline V gene. The CDR3 covers 17 residues. Trimming took 1 base from V and 5 from J; bases not matched to a gene: 11. In DNA, the CDR3 is TGTGCCAGCAGTTTATCGACAGGGGCGGCATTTGGAGATACGCAGTATTTT. This translates into CASSLSTGAAFGDTQYF.

Only one count was recorded for this clone. J is TRBJ2-2 and V is TRBV6-4; 11 bases map to TRBD2. Germline CDR1 reads MRHNA; CDR2 reads SNTAGT. With V trimmed by 7 bases and J by 2 bases, 9 bases remained unmatched. The CDR3 is made up of 17 amino acids. The CDR3 protein is CASNPNSGRANTGELFF. The CDR3 DNA follows: TGTGCCAGCAATCCTAATAGCGGGAGGGCCAACACCGGGGAGCTGTTTTTT.

This chain links TRBV18 with TRBJ2-5; TRBD2 might be the D (6 bases). Trimming took 2 bases from V and 1 from J, leaving 8 bases between them. The CDR3 covers 14 residues. Germline V lookup: CDR1 KGHSH, CDR2 LQKENI. In nucleotides, the CDR3 is TGTGCCAGCTCACCAACTAGCTCCCAAGAGACCCAGTACTTC. This encodes CASSPTSSQETQYF.